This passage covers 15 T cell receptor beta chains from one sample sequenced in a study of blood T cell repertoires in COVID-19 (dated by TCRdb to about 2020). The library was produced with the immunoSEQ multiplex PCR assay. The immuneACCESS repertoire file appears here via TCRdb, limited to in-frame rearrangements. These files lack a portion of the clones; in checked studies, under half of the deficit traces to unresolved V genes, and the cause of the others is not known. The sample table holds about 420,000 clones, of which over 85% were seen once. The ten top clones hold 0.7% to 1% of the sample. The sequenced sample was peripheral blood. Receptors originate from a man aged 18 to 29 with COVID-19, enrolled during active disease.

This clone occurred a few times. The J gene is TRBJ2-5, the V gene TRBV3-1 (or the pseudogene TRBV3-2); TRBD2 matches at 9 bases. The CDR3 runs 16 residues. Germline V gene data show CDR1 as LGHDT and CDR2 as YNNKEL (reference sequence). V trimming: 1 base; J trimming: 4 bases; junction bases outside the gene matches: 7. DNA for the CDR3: TGTGCCAGCAGCCAAGGAGCGGGGGGTTTCCGAGAGACCCAGTACTTC. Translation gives CASSQGAGGFRETQYF.

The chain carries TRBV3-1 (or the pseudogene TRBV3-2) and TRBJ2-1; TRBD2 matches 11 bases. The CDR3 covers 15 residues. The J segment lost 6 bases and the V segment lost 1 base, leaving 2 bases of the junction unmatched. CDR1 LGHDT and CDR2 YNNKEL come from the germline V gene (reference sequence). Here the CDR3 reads CASSQVLAGGNEQFF. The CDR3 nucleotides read TGTGCCAGCAGCCAAGTTCTAGCGGGGGGCAATGAGCAGTTCTTC.

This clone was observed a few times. This CDR3 is CASSIRGGLSYEQYF. The CDR3 DNA is TGTGCCAGTAGTATACGCGGGGGGCTTTCGTACGAGCAGTACTTC. The genes are TRBV19 and TRBJ2-7, with 8 positions matching TRBD2. Germline lookup yields CDR1 LNHDA and CDR2 SQIVND (reference sequence). After removal of 2 bases from V and 4 bases from J, the junction contained 7 bases not matched to a gene. CDR3 length equals 15 residues.

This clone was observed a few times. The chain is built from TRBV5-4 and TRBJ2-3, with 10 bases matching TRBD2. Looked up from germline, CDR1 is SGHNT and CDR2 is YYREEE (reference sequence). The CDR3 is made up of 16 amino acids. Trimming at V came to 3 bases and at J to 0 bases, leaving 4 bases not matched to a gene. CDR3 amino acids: CASSSWTSGSTDTQYF. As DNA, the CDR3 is TGTGCCAGCAGCTCCTGGACTAGCGGAAGCACAGATACGCAGTATTTT.

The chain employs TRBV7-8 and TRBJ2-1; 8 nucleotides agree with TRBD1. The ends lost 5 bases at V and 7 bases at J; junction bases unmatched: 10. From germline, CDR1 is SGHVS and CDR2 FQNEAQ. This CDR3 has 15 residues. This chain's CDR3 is CASSGRGQDPNEQFF. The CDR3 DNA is TGTGCCAGCAGCGGCCGGGGACAGGATCCAAATGAGCAGTTCTTC.

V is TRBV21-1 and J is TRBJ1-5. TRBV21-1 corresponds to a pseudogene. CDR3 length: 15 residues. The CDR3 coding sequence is TGTGCCAGCAGCAAAGCTTGGAGCTGCTGGTTTCCCCAGCATTTT. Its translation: CASSKAWSCWFPQHF.

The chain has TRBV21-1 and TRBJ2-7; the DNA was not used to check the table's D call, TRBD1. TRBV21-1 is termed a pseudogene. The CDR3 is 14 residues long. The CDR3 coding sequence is TGTGCCAGCAGGGCGACCTCAGGAAATTACGAGCAGTACTTC. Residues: CASRATSGNYEQYF.

CDR3 residues: CASSSDRGQAEAFF. The DNA for the CDR3 is TGCGCCAGCAGCTCGGACAGGGGGCAGGCTGAAGCTTTCTTT. The V gene is TRBV5-1, the J gene TRBJ1-1; TRBD1 matches at 11 bases. The CDR3 runs 14 residues. V was clipped by 3 bases and J by 6 bases; unmatched bases: 4. Germline V gives CDR1 SGHRS, CDR2 YFSETQ.

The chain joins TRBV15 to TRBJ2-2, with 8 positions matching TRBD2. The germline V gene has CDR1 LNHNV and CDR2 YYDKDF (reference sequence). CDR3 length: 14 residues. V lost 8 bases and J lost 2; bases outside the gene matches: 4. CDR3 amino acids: CATAGGPNTGELFF. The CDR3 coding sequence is TGTGCCACCGCGGGGGGACCCAACACCGGGGAGCTGTTTTTT.

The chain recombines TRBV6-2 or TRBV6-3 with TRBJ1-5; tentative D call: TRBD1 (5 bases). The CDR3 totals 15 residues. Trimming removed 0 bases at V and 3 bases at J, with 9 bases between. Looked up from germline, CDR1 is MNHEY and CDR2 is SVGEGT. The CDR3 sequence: CASSYSSGLNQPQHF. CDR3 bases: TGTGCCAGCAGTTACTCTTCAGGGCTCAATCAGCCCCAGCATTTT.

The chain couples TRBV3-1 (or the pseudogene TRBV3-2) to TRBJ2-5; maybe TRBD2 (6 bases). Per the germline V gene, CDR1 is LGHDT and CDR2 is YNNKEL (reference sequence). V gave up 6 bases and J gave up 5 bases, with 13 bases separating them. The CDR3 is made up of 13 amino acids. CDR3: CASRPSAGETQYF. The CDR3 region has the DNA TGTGCCAGCAGACCTAGCGCTGGGGAGACCCAGTACTTC.

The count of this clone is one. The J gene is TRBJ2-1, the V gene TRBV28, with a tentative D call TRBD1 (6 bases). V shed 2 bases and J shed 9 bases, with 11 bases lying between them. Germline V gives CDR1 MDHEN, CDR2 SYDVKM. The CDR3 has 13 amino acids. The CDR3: CASSLLQGPEQFF. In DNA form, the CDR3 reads TGTGCCAGCAGTTTACTACAGGGACCTGAGCAGTTCTTC.

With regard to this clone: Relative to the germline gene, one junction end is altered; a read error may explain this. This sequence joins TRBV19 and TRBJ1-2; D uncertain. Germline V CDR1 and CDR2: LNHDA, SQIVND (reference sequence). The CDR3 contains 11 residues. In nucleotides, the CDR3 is TGTGCCAGTAGTTTAGACGGTGGCTACACCTTC. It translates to CASSLDGGYTF.

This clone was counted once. In nucleotides, the CDR3 is TGTGCCACCAGCAGAGCCCCAGGGGTGAGCCCTGAAGCTTTCTTT. Translated, it gives CATSRAPGVSPEAFF. J is TRBJ1-1 and V is TRBV15; weak D call: TRBD1 (6 bases). The CDR3 extends over 15 amino acids. V was cut by 1 base and J by 6 bases, with 15 bases left in between. The V gene's germline CDR1 is LNHNV and CDR2 YYDKDF (reference sequence).

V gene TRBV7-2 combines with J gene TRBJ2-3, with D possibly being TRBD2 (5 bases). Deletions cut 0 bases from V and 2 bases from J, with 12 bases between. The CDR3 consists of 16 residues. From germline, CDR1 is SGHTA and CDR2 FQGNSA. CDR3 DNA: TGTGCCAGCAGCTTAGCGGGAGCAGGTAACACAGATACGCAGTATTTT. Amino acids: CASSLAGAGNTDTQYF.